This T cell receptor beta chain was sequenced in a study of OX40 agonist ivuxolimab in advanced cancers. Background on the study: The dose-escalation cohort was around 83% male, with a mean age of around 60 years, ranging about 20 to 85. Of the patients, three showed partial responses, one with hepatocellular carcinoma and two with cutaneous melanoma.

Study-wide points: Both CD4+ and CD8+ T cell populations in blood had undergone clonal expansion by week 6 at 0.1 to 3.0 mg/kg. Average numbers of expanded clones were greater in CD8+ T cells than in CD4+.

The germline V gene encodes CDR1 MNHEY and CDR2 SMNVEV (reference sequence). With V trimmed by 6 bases and J by 2 bases, 4 bases remained unmatched. The CDR3 is made up of 14 amino acids. Sequencing was performed with immunoSEQ multiplex PCR; in TCRdb, only in-frame clones are kept and a portion is missing. Altogether 35,000 to 45,000 clones are present, 76% being singletons, with the ten largest covering roughly 23%. Comment on this clone: Its antigen is currently unknown.

This chain joins TRBV27 and TRBJ2-4; 7 positions match TRBD2. This receptor was identified in an adult with an advanced solid tumor such as melanoma, head and neck, liver or kidney cancer. Material: CD4+ or CD8+ T cells sorted from blood, obtained in a trial of the OX40 agonist ivuxolimab. The CDR3 region has the DNA TGTGCCAGCAGGGGCGGGGGAACCAAAAACATTCAGTACTTC. Its translation is CASRGGGTKNIQYF.